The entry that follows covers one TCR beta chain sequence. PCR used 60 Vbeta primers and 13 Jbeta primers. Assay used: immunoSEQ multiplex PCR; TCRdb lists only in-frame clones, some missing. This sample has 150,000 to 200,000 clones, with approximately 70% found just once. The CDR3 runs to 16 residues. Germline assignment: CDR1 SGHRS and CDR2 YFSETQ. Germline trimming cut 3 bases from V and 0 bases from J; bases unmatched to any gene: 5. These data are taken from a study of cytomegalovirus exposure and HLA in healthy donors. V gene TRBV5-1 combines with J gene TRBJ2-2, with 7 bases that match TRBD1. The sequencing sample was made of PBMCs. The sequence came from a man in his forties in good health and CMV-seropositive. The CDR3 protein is CASSWSGTANTGELFF. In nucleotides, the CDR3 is TGCGCCAGCAGCTGGTCGGGGACAGCGAACACCGGGGAGCTGTTTTTT.